This TCR beta chain is drawn from a study of relationships among human T cell subsets (TCRdb year 2010). Study-wide context: Eight distinct blood T cell populations were sequenced: pan T, CD8 cytotoxic, regulatory, Th1, Th2, naive plus transitional, activated and memory cells.

To isolate the T cell subsets, Miltenyi superparamagnetic beads coated with subset-specific monoclonal antibodies were used. Every T cell population was isolated from peripheral blood. Mononuclear cells were obtained from whole blood by Ficoll separation, and monocytes were then depleted with anti-CD14 microbeads. Isolated cell populations were immediately resuspended in RNAprotect reagent. The pan T sample consisted of CD3+ T cells in general. Broad study findings and their caveats: The considerable overlap in CDR3s among Th1, Th2 and regulatory T cells was taken as suggesting that cell fate choices are stochastic. The seven subsets showed no statistically significant differences in V, D and J usage, CDR3 length, or N-nucleotide additions. T cell counts went unrecorded for two pan T samples, which were processed alongside pan B cells. Over 50% of CD8+ cytotoxic sequences belonged to clones with over 100 reads, whereas regulatory and Th2 subsets showed few such clones. The bead-based sorting was unable to rule out the presence of a CD4+CD8+ double-positive population.

To prepare the library, multiplex PCR was applied. Sequencer: 454 GS FLX. TCR alpha and beta CDR3 regions were amplified from mRNA by semiquantitative ARM-PCR. ARM-PCR used tagged nested gene-specific primers, after which communal superprimers carried out exponential amplification. Before the first-round PCR products went through the second amplification round, exonuclease was used to remove the nested primers. The amplicons were sequenced on the 454 platform, a system that can rapidly sequence millions of DNA fragments without cloning bias. A read mappable to both V and J germline segments was defined as an effective read. As for the authors' bioinformatics: Reads were assigned to germline V, D and J segments with IRmap, which uses pyromap, a Smith-Waterman modification adapted to 454 sequencing errors. D-beta assignments were filtered with cutoffs set at the 99th percentile of alignment scores obtained from simulated random sequences. The CDR3 was taken to be the amino acids lying between the conserved V-segment Y[YFLI]C motif and the J-segment [FW]GXGT motif. Repertoire diversity was estimated with a compound Poisson process model previously applied to large-scale EST data. A procedure for detecting cross-contamination was used to argue that sample contamination was not the source of the shared CDR3s. TCRdb reworked the public reads: Q25 trimming with fastp, MiXCR clone assembly, productive beta chains retained. Every distinct CDR3 protein forms one entry, paired with its most common genes and DNA. The V and J calls, along with clone size, are taken from TCRdb and not from the paper's own processing. In all, the sample holds fewer than 16,000 distinct CDR3 sequences, and about three fifths of those were seen once. About a third of the sample goes to the ten largest clones.

Notes on this clonotype: No antigen is known for it. No quality values exist for individual bases; no much larger clone is one base distant.

The CDR1 and CDR2 encoded by the germline V gene are SGHAT and FQNNGV. Including the terminal cysteine and phenylalanine, the CDR3 comprises 12 residues. The only DNA kept is the CDR3, 36 bases in frame from the first base. Cut back by 3 bases and 6 bases, the V and J ends lie 7 bases apart. The source material was total T cells sorted from blood. The cell subset or site label here, explained by the study, means: CD3+ T cells in general. This receptor was taken from a man in his forties in good health. The chain uses TRBV11-2 and TRBJ2-3, with the D gene uncertain. The nucleotides are TGTGCCAGCAGCTTCCCTTATGATACGCAGTATTTT. Its protein product is CASSFPYDTQYF.